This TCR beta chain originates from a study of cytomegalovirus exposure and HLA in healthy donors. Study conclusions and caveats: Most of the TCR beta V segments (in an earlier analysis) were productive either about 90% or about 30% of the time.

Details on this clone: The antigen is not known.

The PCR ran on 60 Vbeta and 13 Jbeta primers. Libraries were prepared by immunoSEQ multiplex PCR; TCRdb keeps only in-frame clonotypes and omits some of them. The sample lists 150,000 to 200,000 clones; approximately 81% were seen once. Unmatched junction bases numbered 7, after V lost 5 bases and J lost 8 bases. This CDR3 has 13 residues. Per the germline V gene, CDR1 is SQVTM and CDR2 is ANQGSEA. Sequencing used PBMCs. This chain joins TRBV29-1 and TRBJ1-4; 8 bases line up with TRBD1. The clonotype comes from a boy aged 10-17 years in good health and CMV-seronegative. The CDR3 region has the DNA TGCAGCGTTAAAACAGGGGGAGGCGAAAAACTGTTTTTT. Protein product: CSVKTGGGEKLFF.